The T cell receptor beta chain described here comes from a study of T cell responses to AZD1222 COVID-19 vaccine. Method: immunoSEQ multiplex PCR; TCRdb's copy keeps in-frame clones and lacks some. Of roughly 35,000 clones in the sample, 80% to 90% were seen once. Turning to this clone: The antigen is unknown.

General study findings and limits: Only six AZD1222 recipients tested seropositive at baseline. Samples come after the peak T cell response, not at day 14.

The CDR3 covers 12 residues. V was cut by 6 bases and J by 4 bases, with 6 bases left in between. Germline CDR1 reads SNHLY; CDR2 reads FYNNEI. V and J are TRBV2 and TRBJ2-2, with D tentatively TRBD2 (6 bases). The TCR sequence derives from an adult who received the AZD1222 COVID-19 vaccine. Sequencing was performed on peripheral blood, taken 28 days after the second AZD1222 dose. The CDR3 sequence is CASSGGTGELFF. CDR3 bases: TGTGCCAGCAGCGGGGGCACCGGGGAGCTGTTTTTT. Full variable domain (missing parts from reference TRBV2 and TRBJ2-2): EPEVTQTPSHQVTQMGQEVILRCVPISNHLYFYWYRQILGQKVEFLVSFYNNEISEKSEIFDDQFSVERPDGSNFTLKIRSTKLEDSAMYFCASSGGTGELFFGEGSRLTVL.